Listed below are T cell receptor beta chains from one sample, sequenced in a study of blood T cell repertoires in COVID-19. Measured with immunoSEQ multiplex PCR; TCRdb has only the in-frame clones, and not every one. Of 250,000 to 300,000 clones in the sample, approximately 83% were seen once. Sequencing was done on a sample of PBMCs or T cells enriched from blood (not recorded which). These receptors were obtained from a woman in her forties or fifties who had recovered from COVID-19. CDR3s leave out the opening cysteine and the closing phenylalanine or tryptophan. Size values are once, few and many counts, or a class for expanded clones, and some rows have none.

V gene: TRBV19
clone size: .
J gene: TRBJ1-1
CDR3 protein: ASDVVGRNTEAF

V gene: TRBV28
clone size: few
J gene: TRBJ2-4
CDR3 protein: ASEEGTSGRTDIQY

V gene: TRBV3-1/TRBV3-2
clone size: .
J gene: TRBJ1-3
CDR3 protein: ASSPLGAAIY

V gene: TRBV11-2
clone size: .
J gene: TRBJ2-7
CDR3 protein: ASSLELGSSYEQY

V gene: TRBV5-1
clone size: .
J gene: TRBJ2-2
CDR3 protein: ASSGTGELGELF

V gene: TRBV7-9
clone size: .
J gene: TRBJ1-1
CDR3 protein: ASSLLQRNTEAF

V gene: TRBV28
clone size: .
J gene: TRBJ1-4
CDR3 protein: ASSLLSGVGRGFEKLF

V gene: TRBV19
clone size: .
J gene: TRBJ2-7
CDR3 protein: ASSLDSTYEQY

V gene: TRBV7-9
clone size: few
J gene: TRBJ2-7
CDR3 protein: ASSPGSLYEQY

V gene: TRBV2
clone size: .
J gene: TRBJ2-1
CDR3 protein: AIPLGTYNEQF

V gene: TRBV27
clone size: .
J gene: TRBJ2-7
CDR3 protein: ASSLSSGERFYEQY

V gene: TRBV2
clone size: .
J gene: TRBJ1-4
CDR3 protein: ASSGGGLSNEKLF

V gene: TRBV9
clone size: .
J gene: TRBJ1-2
CDR3 protein: ASSVDGGYGYT

V gene: TRBV7-9
clone size: .
J gene: TRBJ2-5
CDR3 protein: ASSLGGIAEETQY

V gene: TRBV28
clone size: .
J gene: TRBJ2-1
CDR3 protein: ASSRRGRLVTEQF

V gene: TRBV5-6
clone size: .
J gene: TRBJ1-1
CDR3 protein: ASSIPQGDSTEAF

V gene: TRBV27
clone size: .
J gene: TRBJ1-5
CDR3 protein: ASSYRTGLGQPQH

V gene: TRBV18
clone size: .
J gene: TRBJ2-5
CDR3 protein: ASSSTSGQETQY

V gene: TRBV13
clone size: .
J gene: TRBJ2-1
CDR3 protein: ASSPPTGGSYNEQF

V gene: TRBV3-1/TRBV3-2
clone size: .
J gene: TRBJ2-7
CDR3 protein: ASRQRGTRGNEQY

V gene: TRBV28
clone size: few
J gene: TRBJ2-7
CDR3 protein: ASSLRGHYKPYEQY

V gene: TRBV5-1
clone size: .
J gene: TRBJ2-2
CDR3 protein: ASSLAAGGRTGELF

V gene: TRBV25-1
clone size: few
J gene: TRBJ2-7
CDR3 protein: ASSEVGTYEQY

V gene: TRBV7-9
clone size: few
J gene: TRBJ2-7
CDR3 protein: ASSPSGTAGPYEQY

V gene: TRBV5-4
clone size: .
J gene: TRBJ2-7
CDR3 protein: ASSYETEAYEQY

V gene: TRBV28
clone size: .
J gene: TRBJ1-2
CDR3 protein: ASSFREQRSYGYT

V gene: TRBV21-1
clone size: .
J gene: TRBJ1-3
CDR3 protein: ASSKEGPGLNSGNTIY

V gene: TRBV6-5
clone size: .
J gene: TRBJ1-4
CDR3 protein: ASRGTGVEKLF